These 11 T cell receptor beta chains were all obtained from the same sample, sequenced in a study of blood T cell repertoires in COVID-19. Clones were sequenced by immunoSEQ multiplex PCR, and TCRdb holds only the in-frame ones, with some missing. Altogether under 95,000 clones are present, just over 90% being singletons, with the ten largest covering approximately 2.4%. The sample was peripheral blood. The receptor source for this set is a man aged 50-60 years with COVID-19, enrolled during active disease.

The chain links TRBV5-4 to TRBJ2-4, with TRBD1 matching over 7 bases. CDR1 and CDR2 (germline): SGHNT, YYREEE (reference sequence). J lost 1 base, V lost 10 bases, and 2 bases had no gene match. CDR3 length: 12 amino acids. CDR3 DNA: TGTGCCGTACAGGGGGCCAAAAACATTCAGTACTTC. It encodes CAVQGAKNIQYF.

The CDR3 DNA reads TGTGCCATCCAGGGAGCGGGAGATGGAGACGGGGAGCTGTTTTTT. It codes for CAIQGAGDGDGELFF. This chain links TRBV10-3 with TRBJ2-2, with 8 bases matching TRBD2. V was pared by 8 bases and J by 7 bases, with 12 bases of the junction left unmatched. The CDR3 extends over 15 amino acids. Germline CDR1 and CDR2: ENHRY and SYGVKD.

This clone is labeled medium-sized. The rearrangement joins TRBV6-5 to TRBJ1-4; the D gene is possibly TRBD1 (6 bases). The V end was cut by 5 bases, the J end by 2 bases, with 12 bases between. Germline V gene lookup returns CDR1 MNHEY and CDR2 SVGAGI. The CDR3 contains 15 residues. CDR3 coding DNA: TGTGCCAGCAGTAAACAGGGTCGCACTAATGAAAAACTGTTTTTT. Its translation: CASSKQGRTNEKLFF.

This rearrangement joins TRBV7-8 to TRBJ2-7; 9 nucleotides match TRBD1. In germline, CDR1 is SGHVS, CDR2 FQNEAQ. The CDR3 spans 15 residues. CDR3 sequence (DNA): TGTGCCAGCAGCAAGAGCGTGACAGGGGGTAACGAGCAATACGTC. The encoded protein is CASSKSVTGGNEQYV.

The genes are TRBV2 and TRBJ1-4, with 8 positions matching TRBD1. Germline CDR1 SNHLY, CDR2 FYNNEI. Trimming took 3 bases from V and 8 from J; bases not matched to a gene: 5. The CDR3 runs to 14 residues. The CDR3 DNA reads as TGTGCCAGCAGTGAGAGGACAGGGTCGGAAAAACTGTTTTTT. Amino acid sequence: CASSERTGSEKLFF.

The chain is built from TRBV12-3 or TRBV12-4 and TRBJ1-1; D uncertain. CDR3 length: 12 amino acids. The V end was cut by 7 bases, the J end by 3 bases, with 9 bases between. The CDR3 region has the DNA TGTGCCAGCACGCTCCAGGACACTGAAGCTTTCTTT. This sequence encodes CASTLQDTEAFF.

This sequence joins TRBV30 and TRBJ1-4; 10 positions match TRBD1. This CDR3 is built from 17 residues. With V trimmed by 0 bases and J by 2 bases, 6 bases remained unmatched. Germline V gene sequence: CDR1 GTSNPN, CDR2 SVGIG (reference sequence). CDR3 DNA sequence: TGTGCCTGGAGTGTAAAGGGACAGGGGCCCACTAATGAAAAACTGTTTTTT. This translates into CAWSVKGQGPTNEKLFF.

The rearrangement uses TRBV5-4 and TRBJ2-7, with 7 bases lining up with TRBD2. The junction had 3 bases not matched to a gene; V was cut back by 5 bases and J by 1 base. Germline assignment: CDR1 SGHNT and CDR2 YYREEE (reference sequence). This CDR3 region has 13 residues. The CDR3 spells CASRSAGSYEQYF. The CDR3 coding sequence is TGTGCCAGCAGGTCAGCGGGGTCCTACGAGCAGTACTTC.

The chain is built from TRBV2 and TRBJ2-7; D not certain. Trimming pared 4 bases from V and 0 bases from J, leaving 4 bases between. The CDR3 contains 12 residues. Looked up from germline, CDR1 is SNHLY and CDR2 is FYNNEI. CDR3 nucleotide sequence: TGTGCCAGCAGTGCCAGCTCCTACGAGCAGTACGTC. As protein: CASSASSYEQYV.

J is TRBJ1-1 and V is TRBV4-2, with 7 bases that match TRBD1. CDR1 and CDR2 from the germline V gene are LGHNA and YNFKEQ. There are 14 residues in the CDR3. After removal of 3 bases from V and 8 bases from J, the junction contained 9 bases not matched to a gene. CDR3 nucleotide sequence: TGTGCCAGCAGCCAGAGAGAACAGGGGACAGAAGCTTTCTTT. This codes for CASSQREQGTEAFF.

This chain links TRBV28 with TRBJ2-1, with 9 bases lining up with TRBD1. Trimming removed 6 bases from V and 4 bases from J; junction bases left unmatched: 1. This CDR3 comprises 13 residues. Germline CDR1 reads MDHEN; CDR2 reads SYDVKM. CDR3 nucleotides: TGTGCCAGCAGCGGACAGGGGTACAATGAGCAGTTCTTC. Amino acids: CASSGQGYNEQFF.